A selection of T cell receptor beta chains follows, all from one sample in a study of CD8 T cells in ankylosing spondylitis. TCRdb recomputed calls from the 5' RACE reads with MiXCR, one row per CDR3 protein. This sample carries some 120,000 distinct CDR3 sequences, about 6.5% of them seen once, and the ten largest clones take about 12%. Source material: blood, either unsorted or a sorted T cell fraction (not recorded which). The receptors stem from a male donor with ankylosing spondylitis or in good health (not recorded which). Each CDR3 is given with its conserved first and last residue. D genes are given only for firm matches. Size is omitted from some rows. Given values are once, few, many or a class for expanded clones.

clone size	V gene	J gene	D gene	CDR3 DNA	CDR3 protein
NA	TRBV5-1	TRBJ2-1	TRBD2	TGCGCCAGCAGACCCGGGACTAGCGGGGGGGTCGATATATGGTTTGGGAGGTCCTACAATGAGCAGTTCTTC	CASRPGTSGGVDIWFGRSYNEQFF
many	TRBV7-2	TRBJ1-1	TRBD1	TGTGCCAGCAGCACGGTCCAGGGGGTCGCTGAAGCTTTCTTT	CASSTVQGVAEAFF
many	TRBV12-3/TRBV12-4	TRBJ1-1	NA	TGTGCCAGCAGTTTAATTTGGAAGAACACTGAAGCTTTCTTT	CASSLIWKNTEAFF
many	TRBV6-5	TRBJ2-7	TRBD1	TGTGCCAGCAGTTACCCAGGGACAGTAGTCTACGAGCAGTACTTC	CASSYPGTVVYEQYF
many	TRBV7-2	TRBJ2-2	TRBD1	TGTGCCAGCAGCTTAGCCCAGGGGGCCGACACCGGGGAGCTGTTTTTT	CASSLAQGADTGELFF
many	TRBV20-1	TRBJ1-5	TRBD1	TGCAGTGCTAGGGACAGGGTTATAGGGAGCAATCAGCCCCAGCATTTT	CSARDRVIGSNQPQHF
many	TRBV12-3/TRBV12-4	TRBJ2-1	NA	TGTGCCAGCAGTTTAGGGGGGCCAGATTTTTTCTTC	CASSLGGPDFFF
many	TRBV20-1	TRBJ2-7	TRBD1	TGCAGTGCTACAGTCCGGGACAGTAGCTCCTACGAGCAGTACTTC	CSATVRDSSSYEQYF
many	TRBV4-1	TRBJ2-5	NA	TGCGCCAGCAGTCCCCGCAGGGAAGCCAAGAGGTCCCAGTACTTC	CASSPRREAKRSQYF
many	TRBV5-1	TRBJ2-3	TRBD2	TGCGCCAGCAGCTTGAACTACGGGGGGGATACGCAGTATTTT	CASSLNYGGDTQYF
many	TRBV20-1	TRBJ1-1	TRBD1	TGCAGTGCACATCGACAGGGATTGAACACTGAAGCTTTCTTT	CSAHRQGLNTEAFF
many	TRBV3-1	TRBJ2-2	NA	TGTGCCAGCAGCCCTCGGGACGCCCCGAACACCGGGGAGCTGTTTTTT	CASSPRDAPNTGELFF
many	TRBV5-6	TRBJ1-2	NA	TGTGCCAGCAGCTTAGGACTTGGCTACACCTTC	CASSLGLGYTF
many	TRBV9	TRBJ2-2	NA	TGTGCCAGCAGCGTAGAAGGGGCAGGTCGGGCCGGGGAGCTGTTTTTT	CASSVEGAGRAGELFF
many	TRBV24-1	TRBJ2-2	TRBD1	TGTGCCTCGCAGACAGGGTCATTCGGGGAGCTGTTTTTT	CASQTGSFGELFF
NA	TRBV12-3/TRBV12-4	TRBJ1-4	TRBD1	TGTGCCAGCACCGACCCTCGGGACAGTCCCGAAAAACTGTTTTTT	CASTDPRDSPEKLFF
many	TRBV6-2/TRBV6-3	TRBJ2-3	TRBD1	TGTGCCAGCAGTACAGGGGTTACGCAGTATTTT	CASSTGVTQYF
many	TRBV5-1	TRBJ2-7	TRBD2	TGCGCCAGCAGGGTGGGACTAGCGGGGGAATACGAGCAGTACTTC	CASRVGLAGEYEQYF
many	TRBV18	TRBJ2-7	TRBD2	TGTGCCAGCTCACCGGGGGGGGATTTCTACGAGCAGTACTTC	CASSPGGDFYEQYF
NA	TRBV5-5	TRBJ2-3	TRBD1	TGTGCCAGCAGCTCGCTCTACAGACAGGGTGATACGCAGTATTTT	CASSSLYRQGDTQYF
many	TRBV5-1	TRBJ2-3	TRBD1	TGCGCCAGCAGGGCGACAGGGACCCGCACAGATACGCAGTATTTT	CASRATGTRTDTQYF
many	TRBV12-3/TRBV12-4	TRBJ2-1	TRBD2	TGTGCCAGCAGTAGCGGGAGGATCGACAATGAGCAGTTCTTC	CASSSGRIDNEQFF
many	TRBV7-3	TRBJ2-1	NA	TGTGCCAGCAGCCCATCAGGTCACAATGAGCAGTTCTTC	CASSPSGHNEQFF
few	TRBV9	TRBJ2-2	NA	TGTGCCAGCGGGGGGGCCTTGAACACCGGGGAGCCGTTTTTT	CASGGALNTGEPFF
many	TRBV28	TRBJ2-1	TRBD1	TGTGCCAGCAGTCCCCGACAGGGGACAAGCTCCTACAATGAGCAGTTCTTC	CASSPRQGTSSYNEQFF
many	TRBV7-9	TRBJ2-7	NA	TGTGCCAGCAGCTTAGGGCAGCCCGAGCAGTACTTC	CASSLGQPEQYF
NA	TRBV4-2	TRBJ2-7	TRBD2	TGTGCCAGCAGCCGAGAGCGGGAGACGGAGGAGCAGTACTTC	CASSRERETEEQYF
many	TRBV7-2	TRBJ1-1	TRBD1	TGTGCCAGCAGCCCATGGACAGGGACTAACACTGAAGCTTTCTTT	CASSPWTGTNTEAFF
NA	TRBV28	TRBJ2-1	NA	TGTGCCAGCAGTTCCACTCATTGGACAATAAAATCCTACAATGAGCAGTTCTTC	CASSSTHWTIKSYNEQFF
many	TRBV2	TRBJ2-1	NA	TGTGCCAGCAGTGAAATTTTTCAGATCAATGAGCAGTTCTTC	CASSEIFQINEQFF
few	TRBV6-4	TRBJ2-3	TRBD2	TGTGCGGGCGGGAGGCCCCCCAGTACGCAGTATTTT	CAGGRPPSTQYF
many	TRBV7-9	TRBJ1-1	TRBD1	TGTGCCAGCAGCTCAGGGGACAGAAAGAACACTGAAGCTTTCTTT	CASSSGDRKNTEAFF
many	TRBV3-1	TRBJ2-2	NA	TGTGCCAGCAGCCAAGATCCCACCCCGGTGGGTGGGCTGTTTTTT	CASSQDPTPVGGLFF
few	TRBV18	TRBJ1-2	TRBD1	TGTGCCAGCTCACCACCCGGGACAGAGGGGTCCTATGGCTACACCTTC	CASSPPGTEGSYGYTF
many	TRBV20-1	TRBJ2-7	NA	TGCAGTGCTAGAGTCGACGTAAGCTACGAGCAGTACTTC	CSARVDVSYEQYF
many	TRBV7-9	TRBJ1-2	NA	TGTGCCAGCAGCGTTACAGGGATGAGGGACTATGGCTACACCTTC	CASSVTGMRDYGYTF
many	TRBV12-3/TRBV12-4	TRBJ1-6	NA	TGTGCCAGCACCCCTCGAGGGCGGGGAAATTCACCCCTCCACTTT	CASTPRGRGNSPLHF
many	TRBV20-1	TRBJ2-5	TRBD1	TGCAGTGCTAGAGACTCACACAGGGGGTTGTTGGAGACCCAGTACTTC	CSARDSHRGLLETQYF
few	TRBV20-1	TRBJ1-2	TRBD1	TGCAGTGCTAGCCGAACTAGGGACAGCGGATCTAACTATGGCTACACCTTC	CSASRTRDSGSNYGYTF
NA	TRBV7-2	TRBJ2-1	NA	TGTGCCAGCAGCTTAGCGTTAGGGACGTCCAATGAGCAGTTCTTC	CASSLALGTSNEQFF
many	TRBV14	TRBJ2-1	NA	TGTGCCAGCAGCCAATATCGTGATGCCTACAATGAGCAGTTCTTC	CASSQYRDAYNEQFF
many	TRBV11-2	TRBJ1-5	TRBD1	TGTGCCAGCAGCTTAGATCTTTTCGGGACAGGAGTCGGAAGAGAACAGCCCCAGCATTTT	CASSLDLFGTGVGREQPQHF
many	TRBV5-1	TRBJ2-1	TRBD2	TGCGCCAGCAGCTTGGGTACCGGGACTAGGAATGAGCAGTTCTTC	CASSLGTGTRNEQFF
many	TRBV5-1	TRBJ2-3	NA	TGCGCCAGCAGCTTGGCCTCTGAAAGCACAGATACGCAGTATTTT	CASSLASESTDTQYF
many	TRBV12-3/TRBV12-4	TRBJ2-7	NA	TGTGCCAGCACCTCCGGAAGGGGCGGACCCTACGAGCAGTACTTC	CASTSGRGGPYEQYF
many	TRBV5-1	TRBJ1-6	TRBD1	TGCGCCAGCAGCTCGACAGGGGATTATAGTTCACCCCTCCACTTT	CASSSTGDYSSPLHF
few	TRBV20-1	TRBJ2-7	NA	TGCAGCGTCGGCGGAAGCTCCTACGAGCAGTACTTC	CSVGGSSYEQYF
few	TRBV6-2/TRBV6-3	TRBJ1-2	TRBD1	TGTGCCAGCAGTACCCCGGGACAGGGCCTCTATGGCTACACCTTC	CASSTPGQGLYGYTF
many	TRBV5-1	TRBJ2-7	NA	TGCGCCAGCAGCTTACGGGAGTCTTTCCTCGAGCAGTACTTC	CASSLRESFLEQYF
few	TRBV5-4	TRBJ1-1	NA	TGTGCCAGCAGCTTGGTTTCGCGTATGAACACTGAAGCTTTCTTT	CASSLVSRMNTEAFF